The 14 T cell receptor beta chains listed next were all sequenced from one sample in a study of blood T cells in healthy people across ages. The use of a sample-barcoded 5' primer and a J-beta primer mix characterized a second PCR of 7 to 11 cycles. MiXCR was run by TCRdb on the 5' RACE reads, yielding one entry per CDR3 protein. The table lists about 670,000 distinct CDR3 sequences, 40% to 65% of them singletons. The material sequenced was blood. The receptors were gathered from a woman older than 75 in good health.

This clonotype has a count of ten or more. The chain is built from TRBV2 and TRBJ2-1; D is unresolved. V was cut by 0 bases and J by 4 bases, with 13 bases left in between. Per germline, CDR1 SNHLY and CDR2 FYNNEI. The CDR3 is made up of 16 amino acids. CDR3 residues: CASSEALRALYNEQFF. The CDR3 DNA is TGTGCCAGCAGTGAAGCGCTTCGGGCCCTATACAATGAGCAGTTCTTC.

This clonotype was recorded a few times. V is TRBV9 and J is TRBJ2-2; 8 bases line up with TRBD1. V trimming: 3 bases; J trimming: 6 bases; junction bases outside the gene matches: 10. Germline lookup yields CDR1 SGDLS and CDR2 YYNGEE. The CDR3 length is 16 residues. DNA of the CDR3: TGTGCCAGCAGCGGATCCGGGACAGGCGATTCCGGGGAGCTGTTTTTT. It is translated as CASSGSGTGDSGELFF.

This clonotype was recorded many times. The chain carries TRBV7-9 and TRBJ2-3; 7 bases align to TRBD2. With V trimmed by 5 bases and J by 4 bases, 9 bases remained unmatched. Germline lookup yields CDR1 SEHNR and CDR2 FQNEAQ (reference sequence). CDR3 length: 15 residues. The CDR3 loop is CASSPRLAPADTQYF. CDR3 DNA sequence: TGTGCCAGCAGCCCACGACTAGCCCCAGCAGATACGCAGTATTTT.

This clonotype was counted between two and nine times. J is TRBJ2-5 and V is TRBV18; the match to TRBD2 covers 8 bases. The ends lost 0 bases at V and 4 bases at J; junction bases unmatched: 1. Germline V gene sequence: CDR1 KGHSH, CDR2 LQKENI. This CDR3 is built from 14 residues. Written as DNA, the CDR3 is TGTGCCAGCTCACCACCGAGCGGGGGAGAGACCCAGTACTTC. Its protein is CASSPPSGGETQYF.

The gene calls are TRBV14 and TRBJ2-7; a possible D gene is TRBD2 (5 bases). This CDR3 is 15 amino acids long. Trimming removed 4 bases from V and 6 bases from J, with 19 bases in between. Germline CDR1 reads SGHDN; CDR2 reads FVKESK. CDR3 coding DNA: TGTGCCAGCAGCCCGGTTAACCTTCTGGGAGTCGAGCAGTACTTC. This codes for CASSPVNLLGVEQYF.

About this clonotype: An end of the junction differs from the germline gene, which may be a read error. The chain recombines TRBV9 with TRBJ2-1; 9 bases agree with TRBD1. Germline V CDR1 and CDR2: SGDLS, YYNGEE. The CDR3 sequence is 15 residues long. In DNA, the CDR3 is TGTGCCAGCAGCCCCCCGGGACAGGGTTACAATGAGCGGTTCTTC. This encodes CASSPPGQGYNERFF.

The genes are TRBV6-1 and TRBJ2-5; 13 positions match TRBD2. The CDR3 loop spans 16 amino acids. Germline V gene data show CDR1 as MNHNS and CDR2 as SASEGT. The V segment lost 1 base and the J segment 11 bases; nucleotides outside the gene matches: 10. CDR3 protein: CASSEVLAGGPGEQYF. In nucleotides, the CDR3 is TGTGCCAGCAGTGAAGTACTAGCGGGAGGGCCGGGTGAGCAGTACTTC.

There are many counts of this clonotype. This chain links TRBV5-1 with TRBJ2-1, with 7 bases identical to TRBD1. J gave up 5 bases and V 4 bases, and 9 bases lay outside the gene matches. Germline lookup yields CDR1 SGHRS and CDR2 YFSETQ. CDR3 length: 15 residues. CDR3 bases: TGCGCCAGCAGCAGGACCGGGACAGTAGACAATGAGCAGTTCTTC. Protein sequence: CASSRTGTVDNEQFF.

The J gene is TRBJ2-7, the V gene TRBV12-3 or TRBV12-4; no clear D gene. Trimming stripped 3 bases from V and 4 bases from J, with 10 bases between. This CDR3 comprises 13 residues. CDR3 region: CASSLYQPYEQYF. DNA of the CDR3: TGTGCCAGCAGTTTGTACCAGCCGTACGAGCAGTACTTC.

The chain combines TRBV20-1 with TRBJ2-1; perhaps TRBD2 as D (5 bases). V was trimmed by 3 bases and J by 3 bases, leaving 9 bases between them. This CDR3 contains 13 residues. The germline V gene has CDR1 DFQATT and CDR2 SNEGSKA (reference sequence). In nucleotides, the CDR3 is TGCAGTGCTAGCAAGCGGAACTACAATGAGCAGTTCTTC. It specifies CSASKRNYNEQFF.

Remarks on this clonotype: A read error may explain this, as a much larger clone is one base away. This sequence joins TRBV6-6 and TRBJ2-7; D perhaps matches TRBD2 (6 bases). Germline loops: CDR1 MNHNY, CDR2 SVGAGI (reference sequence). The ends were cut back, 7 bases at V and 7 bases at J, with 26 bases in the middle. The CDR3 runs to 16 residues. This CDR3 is CASTLEGQFRNNEQYF. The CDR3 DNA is TGTGCCAGCACCTTGGAGGGTCAATTCCGAAACAATGAGCAGTACTTC.

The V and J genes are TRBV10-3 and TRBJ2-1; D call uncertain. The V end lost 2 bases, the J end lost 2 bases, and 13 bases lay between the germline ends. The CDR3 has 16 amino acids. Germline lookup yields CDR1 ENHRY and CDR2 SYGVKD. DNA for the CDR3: TGTGCCATCAGTGAGCCAGCTGGGCTGACCTACAATGAGCAGTTCTTC. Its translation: CAISEPAGLTYNEQFF.

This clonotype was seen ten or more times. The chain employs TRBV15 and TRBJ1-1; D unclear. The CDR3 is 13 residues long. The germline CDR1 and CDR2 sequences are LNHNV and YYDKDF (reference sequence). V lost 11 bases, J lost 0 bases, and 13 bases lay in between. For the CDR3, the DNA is TGTGCCTCGCAGTGGGCACTGAACACTGAAGCTTTCTTT. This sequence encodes CASQWALNTEAFF.

In DNA, the CDR3 is TGTGCCAGCAGCCTAGCGGGAGGGTGGAATGAGCAGTTCTTC. Its translation: CASSLAGGWNEQFF. V and J are TRBV28 and TRBJ2-1; 12 bases line up with TRBD2. The CDR3 is 14 residues long. V lost 6 bases and J lost 7; bases outside the gene matches: 4. Germline CDR1 MDHEN, CDR2 SYDVKM.